This TCR beta chain was recovered during a study of OX40 agonist ivuxolimab in advanced cancers. This clone came up once. V was pared by 6 bases and J by 5 bases, with 14 bases between. Germline V gene lookup returns CDR1 SGDLS and CDR2 YYNGEE. The CDR3 runs to 14 residues. Profiling relied on immunoSEQ multiplex PCR, and the TCRdb table lists in-frame clones only, not all of them. The sample lists more than 9,000 clones, 65% to 85% occurring once. The material was CD4+ or CD8+ T cells sorted from blood, obtained in a trial of the OX40 agonist ivuxolimab. The origin of this receptor is an adult with an advanced solid tumor such as melanoma, head and neck, liver or kidney cancer. V usage is TRBV9 and J usage is TRBJ2-2; D is unresolved. CDR3 coding DNA: TGTGCCAGCAACGATGGGATAGGGACCGGGGAGCTGTTTTTT. It encodes CASNDGIGTGELFF.